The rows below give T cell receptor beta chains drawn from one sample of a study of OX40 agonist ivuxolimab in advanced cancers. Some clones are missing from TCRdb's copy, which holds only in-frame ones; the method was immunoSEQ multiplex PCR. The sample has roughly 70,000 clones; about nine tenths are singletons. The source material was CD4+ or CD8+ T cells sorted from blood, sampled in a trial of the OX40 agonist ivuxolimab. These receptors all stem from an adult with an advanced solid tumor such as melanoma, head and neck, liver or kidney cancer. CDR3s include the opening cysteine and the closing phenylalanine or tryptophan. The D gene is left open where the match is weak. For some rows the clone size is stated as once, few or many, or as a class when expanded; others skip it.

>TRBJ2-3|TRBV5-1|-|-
CASSLVAGATDTQYF
TGCGCCAGCAGCTTGGTGGCAGGAGCCACAGATACGCAGTATTTT
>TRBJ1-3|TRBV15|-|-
CATSSGTDFSGNTIYF
TGTGCCACCAGCAGTGGGACCGACTTCTCTGGAAACACCATATATTTT
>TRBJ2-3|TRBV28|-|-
CASSAPSTDTQYF
TGTGCCAGCAGTGCCCCCTCCACAGATACGCAGTATTTT
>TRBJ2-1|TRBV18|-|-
CASSPLFPHTSSYNEQFF
TGTGCCAGCTCACCCCTTTTCCCACATACGAGCTCCTACAATGAGCAGTTCTTC
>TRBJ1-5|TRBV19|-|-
CASSSPRVNSYNQPQHF
TGTGCCAGTAGTTCTCCCAGGGTTAACTCGTACAATCAGCCCCAGCATTTT
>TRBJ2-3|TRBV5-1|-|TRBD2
CASSLTGGPDTQYF
TGCGCCAGCAGCTTGACGGGAGGGCCAGATACGCAGTATTTT
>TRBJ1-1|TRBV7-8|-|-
CASSSVDEGEAFF
TGTGCCAGCAGCTCTGTGGATGAGGGTGAAGCTTTCTTT
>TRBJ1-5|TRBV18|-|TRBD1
CASSPTGGRSNQPQHF
TGTGCCAGCTCACCCACAGGGGGGAGGAGCAATCAGCCCCAGCATTTT
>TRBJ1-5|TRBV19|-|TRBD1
CASNLDRSNQPQHF
TGTGCCAGTAATTTGGACAGGAGCAATCAGCCCCAGCATTTT
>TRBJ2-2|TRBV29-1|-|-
CSSIRVGNRAGELFF
TGCAGCTCAATCAGGGTGGGGAACAGGGCCGGGGAGCTGTTTTTT
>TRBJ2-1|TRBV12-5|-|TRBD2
CASGLLAGPSSYNEQFF
TGTGCTAGTGGTTTGCTAGCGGGACCGAGCTCCTACAATGAGCAGTTCTTC
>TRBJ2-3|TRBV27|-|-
CASSLIRGGSTDTQYF
TGTGCCAGCAGTTTAATCAGGGGGGGAAGCACAGATACGCAGTATTTT
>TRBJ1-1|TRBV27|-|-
CASSSRTEAFF
TGTGCCAGCAGTTCCCGCACTGAAGCTTTCTTT
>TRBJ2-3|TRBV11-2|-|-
CASSLDFFADTQYF
TGTGCCAGCAGCTTAGATTTCTTCGCAGATACGCAGTATTTT
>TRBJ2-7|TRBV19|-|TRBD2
CASTSGGIPYEQYF
TGTGCCAGTACCTCGGGAGGGATCCCCTACGAGCAGTACTTC
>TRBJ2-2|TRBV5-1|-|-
CASSLGQGIGELFF
TGCGCCAGCAGCTTGGGGCAGGGTATCGGGGAGCTGTTTTTT
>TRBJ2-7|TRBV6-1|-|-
CASSVGKAYEQYF
TGTGCCAGCAGTGTCGGCAAAGCCTACGAGCAGTACTTC
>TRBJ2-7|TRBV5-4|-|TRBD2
CASSFGGRGEQYF
TGTGCCAGCAGCTTCGGCGGGAGGGGTGAGCAGTACTTC
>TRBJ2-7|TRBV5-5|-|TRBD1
CASSFYRGGEQYF
TGTGCCAGCAGCTTCTACAGGGGCGGCGAGCAGTACTTC
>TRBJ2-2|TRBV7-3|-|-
CASSLTRDPGRELFF
TGTGCCAGCAGCTTAACGAGGGACCCGGGCCGGGAGCTGTTTTTT
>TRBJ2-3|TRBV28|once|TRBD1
CATLGQGTQYF
TGTGCCACCTTGGGACAGGGTACGCAGTATTTT
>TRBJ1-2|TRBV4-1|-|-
CASSQGTVLYGYTF
TGCGCCAGCAGCCAGGGAACAGTTCTCTATGGCTACACCTTC
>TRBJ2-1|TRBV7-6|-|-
CASSSRSVGEQFF
TGTGCCAGCAGCTCCCGATCAGTGGGAGAGCAGTTCTTC
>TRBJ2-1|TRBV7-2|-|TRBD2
CASSTLTSGSLYEQFF
TGTGCCAGCAGTACGTTGACTAGCGGGAGTCTGTATGAGCAGTTCTTC